A selection of T cell receptor beta chains follows, all from one sample in a study of vaccination effects on CD4 cells after COVID-19. These receptors lack a known antigen. The protocol was immunoSEQ multiplex PCR, while the TCRdb copy is restricted to in-frame clones and leaves out a portion. The sample shows roughly 54,000 clones, 65% to 80% of them seen only once. The sample here was CD4+ T cells from PBMCs cultured with HIV peptides, taken before COVID-19 vaccination. The receptors originated from a human donor who had a prior SARS-CoV-2 infection. Each CDR3 is given with its conserved first and last residue. The D gene is left open where the match is weak. Some rows mark clone size as missing; the rest say once, few, many or name a class of expanded clone.

cdr3_aa | cdr3_nt | clone_size | v_call | d_call | cdr3_length | j_call
CAWSQGIGYNEQFF | TGTGCCTGGAGTCAGGGGATCGGGTACAATGAGCAGTTCTTC | NA | TRBV30 | NA | 14 | TRBJ2-1
CATSKGPTDEQFF | TGTGCCACCAGCAAGGGACCCACGGATGAGCAGTTCTTC | NA | TRBV15 | NA | 13 | TRBJ2-1
CASLAGGNTGELFF | TGTGCCAGCTTAGCGGGAGGGAACACCGGGGAGCTGTTTTTT | NA | TRBV19 | TRBD2 | 14 | TRBJ2-2
CASSQAAAGGPGGQETQYF | TGTGCCAGCAGCCAAGCTGCAGCGGGGGGGCCCGGGGGCCAAGAGACCCAGTACTTC | few | TRBV3-1/TRBV3-2 | TRBD2 | 19 | TRBJ2-5
CSVLKLTSGRDYEQYF | TGCAGCGTTCTTAAGCTGACTAGCGGGAGAGATTACGAGCAGTACTTC | NA | TRBV29-1 | TRBD2 | 16 | TRBJ2-7
CAITGTGGKNTEAFF | TGTGCCATCACCGGGACAGGGGGGAAGAACACTGAAGCTTTCTTT | NA | TRBV10-3 | TRBD1 | 15 | TRBJ1-1
CASSDLGEGQYF | TGTGCCAGCAGTGATTTAGGGGAAGGGCAGTACTTC | NA | TRBV2 | NA | 12 | TRBJ2-7
CASSHFDRGNTEAFF | TGTGCCAGCAGCCACTTCGACCGGGGGAACACTGAAGCTTTCTTT | NA | TRBV3-1/TRBV3-2 | NA | 15 | TRBJ1-1
CASSPGSVDTQYF | TGTGCCAGCTCACCGGGCTCGGTTGATACGCAGTATTTT | NA | TRBV18 | NA | 13 | TRBJ2-3
CASSPQGTSDTDTQYF | TGTGCCAGCAGTCCGCAGGGGACTAGCGATACAGATACGCAGTATTTT | NA | TRBV6-2/TRBV6-3 | TRBD2 | 16 | TRBJ2-3
CAISAGLAKNIQYF | TGTGCCATCAGTGCTGGGCTGGCCAAAAACATTCAGTACTTC | NA | TRBV10-3 | NA | 14 | TRBJ2-4
CATSRDWGGVSETQYF | TGTGCCACCAGCAGAGATTGGGGCGGGGTGAGCGAGACCCAGTACTTC | NA | TRBV15 | NA | 16 | TRBJ2-5
CASSVDIKNTEAFF | TGTGCCAGCAGCGTAGACATAAAGAACACTGAAGCTTTCTTT | NA | TRBV9 | NA | 14 | TRBJ1-1
CASRPNGPTYNEQFF | TGTGCCAGCCGCCCAAACGGGCCTACCTACAATGAGCAGTTCTTC | NA | TRBV5-5 | NA | 15 | TRBJ2-1
CASSWSDTQYF | TGTGCCAGCAGTTGGTCAGATACGCAGTATTTT | NA | TRBV6-5 | NA | 11 | TRBJ2-3
CASSQDVREGISYEQYF | TGTGCCAGCAGCCAAGATGTCAGGGAGGGAATTTCCTACGAGCAGTACTTC | NA | TRBV3-1/TRBV3-2 | TRBD2 | 17 | TRBJ2-7
CASSPDRGQEQYF | TGTGCCAGCTCACCAGACAGGGGGCAAGAGCAGTACTTC | NA | TRBV18 | TRBD1 | 13 | TRBJ2-7
CASSASTGGEEKLFF | TGTGCCAGCAGCGCCTCGACAGGGGGTGAGGAAAAACTGTTTTTT | NA | TRBV9 | TRBD1 | 15 | TRBJ1-4
CATSPSNSPLHF | TGTGCCACCAGCCCCTCCAATTCACCCCTCCACTTT | few | TRBV15 | NA | 12 | TRBJ1-6
CASSLMGSNEKLFF | TGTGCCAGCAGCCTAATGGGCTCCAATGAAAAACTGTTTTTT | few | TRBV7-2 | NA | 14 | TRBJ1-4
CASSPWPPNTGELFF | TGTGCCAGCAGCCCCTGGCCACCGAACACCGGGGAGCTGTTTTTT | NA | TRBV5-4 | NA | 15 | TRBJ2-2
CASSSAGPNGAQYF | TGTGCCAGCAGTTCCGCCGGGCCGAACGGAGCCCAGTACTTC | NA | TRBV2 | NA | 14 | TRBJ2-5
CAISEGRQAFF | TGTGCCATCAGTGAGGGTCGGCAGGCTTTCTTT | NA | TRBV10-3 | NA | 11 | TRBJ1-1
CASDQGMNTEAFF | TGTGCCAGCGATCAGGGGATGAACACTGAAGCTTTCTTT | NA | TRBV2 | NA | 13 | TRBJ1-1
CASSIAGAIYEQYF | TGTGCCAGTAGTATAGCAGGGGCCATCTACGAGCAGTACTTC | NA | TRBV19 | NA | 14 | TRBJ2-7
CASSVDGRLNTGELFF | TGTGCCAGCAGCGTAGACGGGAGGTTGAACACCGGGGAGCTGTTTTTT | NA | TRBV9 | TRBD2 | 16 | TRBJ2-2
CAISGSSGGADTQYF | TGTGCCATCAGCGGTTCGAGCGGGGGGGCAGATACACAGTATTTT | NA | TRBV10-3 | TRBD2 | 15 | TRBJ2-3
CASSLDGRNSYGYTF | TGTGCCAGCAGCTTAGATGGGAGGAACTCCTATGGCTACACCTTC | once | TRBV11-3 | NA | 15 | TRBJ1-2
CASSPSSYNEQFF | TGTGCCAGCAGCCCGAGCTCCTACAATGAGCAGTTCTTC | NA | TRBV7-2 | NA | 13 | TRBJ2-1
CASSPRGSGANVLTF | TGTGCCAGCTCACCCAGGGGATCTGGGGCCAACGTCCTGACTTTC | few | TRBV18 | NA | 15 | TRBJ2-6
CASTPETAANEKLFF | TGTGCCAGCACTCCAGAGACTGCAGCTAATGAAAAACTGTTTTTT | once | TRBV2 | NA | 15 | TRBJ1-4
CASRFGSLTDTQYF | TGTGCCAGCAGATTCGGGAGTCTCACAGATACGCAGTATTTT | NA | TRBV11-3 | NA | 14 | TRBJ2-3
CASKSGVGRSGNTIYF | TGTGCCAGTAAATCGGGGGTCGGGCGCTCTGGAAACACCATATATTTT | NA | TRBV19 | NA | 16 | TRBJ1-3
CASSTQGADTGELFF | TGCGCCAGCAGCACACAGGGGGCGGACACCGGGGAGCTGTTTTTT | NA | TRBV5-1 | TRBD1 | 15 | TRBJ2-2
CASSEAAPMPLHF | TGTGCCAGCAGTGAAGCTGCCCCCATGCCCCTCCACTTT | NA | TRBV2 | NA | 13 | TRBJ1-6
CASSQWGTNQPQHF | TGTGCCAGCAGCCAGTGGGGTACCAATCAGCCCCAGCATTTT | NA | TRBV7-2 | NA | 14 | TRBJ1-5
CASSVRQGNGYTF | TGTGCCAGCAGCGTACGACAGGGGAATGGCTACACCTTC | NA | TRBV9 | TRBD1 | 13 | TRBJ1-2
CASRQPGGTDTQYF | TGTGCCAGCAGACAACCAGGGGGCACAGATACGCAGTATTTT | NA | TRBV3-1/TRBV3-2 | NA | 14 | TRBJ2-3
CATSDLRTGLVNEQFF | TGTGCCACCAGTGATTTGCGGACAGGGCTGGTCAATGAGCAGTTCTTC | NA | TRBV24-1 | TRBD1 | 16 | TRBJ2-1
CAISRDRDQPQHF | TGTGCCATCAGTAGAGACAGGGATCAGCCCCAGCATTTT | NA | TRBV10-3 | TRBD1 | 13 | TRBJ1-5
CASSQDISGTQYF | TGCGCCAGCAGCCAAGATATTTCGGGTACGCAGTATTTT | NA | TRBV4-3 | NA | 13 | TRBJ2-3
CASSPGLAGGETQYF | TGTGCCAGCAGCCCCGGACTAGCGGGGGGAGAGACCCAGTACTTC | NA | TRBV5-4 | TRBD2 | 15 | TRBJ2-5
CASSKAQGHHEQYF | TGTGCCAGCAGTAAAGCACAGGGGCACCACGAGCAGTACTTC | NA | TRBV6-1 | TRBD1 | 14 | TRBJ2-7
CASGLGTGLTQPQHF | TGTGCTAGTGGTTTGGGGACAGGACTTACTCAGCCCCAGCATTTT | NA | TRBV12-5 | TRBD1 | 15 | TRBJ1-5
CASSKSFRGCELADYNEQFF | TGTGCCAGCAGCAAAAGTTTCAGGGGATGCGAACTAGCGGATTACAATGAGCAGTTCTTC | NA | TRBV21-1 | NA | 20 | TRBJ2-1
CSASNYPGELFF | TGCAGTGCTAGTAACTACCCCGGGGAGCTGTTTTTT | NA | TRBV20-1 | NA | 12 | TRBJ2-2
CASSRQGANYGYTF | TGTGCCAGCAGCCGACAGGGGGCTAACTATGGCTACACCTTC | few | TRBV16 | TRBD1 | 14 | TRBJ1-2
CASSPHSGLGQPQHF | TGCGCCAGCAGCCCTCACTCTGGTTTGGGTCAGCCCCAGCATTTT | NA | TRBV4-3 | NA | 15 | TRBJ1-5
CAWSLGGDEQYF | TGTGCCTGGAGCCTTGGCGGGGACGAGCAGTACTTC | once | TRBV30 | NA | 12 | TRBJ2-7
CASSQGRTSQDTQYF | TGCGCCAGCAGCCAAGGAAGGACTAGCCAAGATACGCAGTATTTT | NA | TRBV4-1 | TRBD2 | 15 | TRBJ2-3
CASSHRDTPRSPLHF | TGTGCCAGCAGCCATAGAGACACGCCGAGGTCACCCCTCCACTTT | few | TRBV3-1/TRBV3-2 | NA | 15 | TRBJ1-6
CASSLNTPGHEQYF | TGTGCCAGCAGCTTGAATACACCAGGCCACGAGCAGTACTTC | NA | TRBV7-9 | NA | 14 | TRBJ2-7
CASSYVPRVGAFF | TGTGCCAGCAGTTACGTCCCAAGGGTCGGGGCTTTCTTT | once | TRBV6-2/TRBV6-3 | NA | 13 | TRBJ1-1
CASSLVINTGELFF | TGTGCCAGCAGCTTAGTCATCAACACCGGGGAGCTGTTTTTT | NA | TRBV7-2 | NA | 14 | TRBJ2-2
CATSDTPGLAGRNEQFF | TGTGCCACCAGTGATACGCCGGGACTAGCGGGAAGGAATGAGCAGTTCTTC | NA | TRBV24-1 | TRBD2 | 17 | TRBJ2-1
CASSLGRGNQLGETQYF | TGCGCCAGCAGCTTGGGACGGGGGAACCAGTTGGGAGAGACCCAGTACTTC | NA | TRBV5-1 | NA | 17 | TRBJ2-5
CASSVGVRNEQFF | TGTGCCAGCAGCGTAGGGGTACGAAATGAGCAGTTCTTC | NA | TRBV9 | NA | 13 | TRBJ2-1